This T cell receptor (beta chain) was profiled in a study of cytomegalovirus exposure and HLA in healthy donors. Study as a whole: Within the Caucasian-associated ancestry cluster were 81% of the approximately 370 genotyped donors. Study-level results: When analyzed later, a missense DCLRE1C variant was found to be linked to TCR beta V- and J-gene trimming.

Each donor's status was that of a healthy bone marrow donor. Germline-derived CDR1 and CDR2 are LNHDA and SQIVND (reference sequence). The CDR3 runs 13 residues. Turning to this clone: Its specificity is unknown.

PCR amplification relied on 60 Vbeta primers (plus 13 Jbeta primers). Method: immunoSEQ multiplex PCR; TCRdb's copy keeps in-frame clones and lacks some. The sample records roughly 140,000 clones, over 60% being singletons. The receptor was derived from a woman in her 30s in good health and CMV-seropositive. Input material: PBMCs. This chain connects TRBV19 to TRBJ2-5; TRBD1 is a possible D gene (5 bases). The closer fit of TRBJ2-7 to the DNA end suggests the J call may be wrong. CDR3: CASSKGQGYEQYF. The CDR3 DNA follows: TGTGCCAGTAGTAAGGGGCAGGGCTACGAGCAGTACTTC.